Following are 20 T cell receptor beta chains from one sample sequenced in a study of OX40 agonist ivuxolimab in advanced cancers. Library preparation used the immunoSEQ multiplex PCR assay. TCRdb carries this immuneACCESS record with in-frame sequences only. Its versions omit some clonotypes, under half of them owing to an unresolved V gene in the studies checked, with the rest unexplained. The sample includes 35,000 or so clones, with approximately 89% observed a single time. Approximately 9.1% of the sample goes to the ten largest clones. The specimen comprised CD4+ or CD8+ T cells sorted from blood, sampled in a trial of the OX40 agonist ivuxolimab. The receptors originated from an adult with an advanced solid tumor such as melanoma, head and neck, liver or kidney cancer.

The chain couples TRBV30 to TRBJ1-2; the match to TRBD1 covers 10 bases. CDR1 is GTSNPN, CDR2 SVGIG, per germline (reference sequence). This CDR3 spans 15 amino acids. V lost 0 bases and J lost 7; bases outside the gene matches: 8. The DNA for the CDR3 is TGTGCCTGGAGTGTCCCGGGACAGGGGACCGTTGGCTACACCTTC. Translating it yields CAWSVPGQGTVGYTF.

The V call is TRBV6-1, the J call TRBJ2-2; 8 nucleotides align to TRBD1. V lost 10 bases, J lost 1 base, and 5 bases stayed unmatched. Germline lookup yields CDR1 MNHNS and CDR2 SASEGT. The CDR3 spans 14 residues. CDR3 region: CAIIGQGNTGELFF. The CDR3 nucleotides are TGTGCCATAATAGGACAGGGGAACACCGGGGAGCTGTTTTTT.

The chain couples TRBV7-3 to TRBJ2-2, with D possibly TRBD2 on 5 matching bases. Germline V gene sequence: CDR1 SGHTA, CDR2 FQGTGA. The ends were cut back, 5 bases at V and 3 bases at J, with 13 bases in the middle. CDR3 length: 15 residues. In DNA, the CDR3 is TGTGCCAGCAGCCCGTCCCGGGGTTACACCGGGGAGCTGTTTTTT. Encoded protein: CASSPSRGYTGELFF.

This sequence joins TRBV11-3 and TRBJ2-5; D unresolved. The CDR3 extends over 13 amino acids. Trimming took off 2 bases at V and 2 bases at J, with 6 bases between the two ends. Germline V gene lookup returns CDR1 SGHNT and CDR2 YENEEA. CDR3 nucleotide sequence: TGTGCCAGCAGCTTAAACAGTCAAGAGACCCAGTACTTC. Residues: CASSLNSQETQYF.

The V call is TRBV4-1, the J call TRBJ1-5; the D is unclear. Trimming took 1 base from V and 4 from J, leaving 14 bases between them. There are 16 residues in the CDR3. Germline lookup yields CDR1 MGHRA and CDR2 YSYEKL. The CDR3 spells CASSQAGGGRNQPQHF. In nucleotides, the CDR3 is TGCGCCAGCAGCCAAGCTGGCGGCGGGCGGAATCAGCCCCAGCATTTT.

This sequence joins TRBV5-4 and TRBJ2-6; D perhaps matches TRBD2 (6 bases). The CDR3 consists of 15 residues. V lost 5 bases to trimming and J lost 3 bases, with 12 bases between them. The germline gives CDR1 SGHNT, CDR2 YYREEE (reference sequence). CDR3 in amino acids: CASSSGGRGANVLTF. DNA for the CDR3: TGTGCCAGCAGTTCCGGAGGGCGTGGGGCCAACGTCCTGACTTTC.

The gene calls are TRBV7-3 and TRBJ1-5; perhaps TRBD1 as D (6 bases). V was clipped by 4 bases and J by 5 bases, with 12 bases between them. Germline V CDR1 and CDR2: SGHTA, FQGTGA. This CDR3 region has 14 residues. CDR3 bases: TGTGCCAGCAGCTACGGGACAAGGCATCAGCCCCAGCATTTT. Translation: CASSYGTRHQPQHF.

This clone came up a few times. This chain links TRBV7-3 with TRBJ2-1, with 11 bases identical to TRBD2. J gave up 6 bases and V 0 bases, and 7 bases lay outside the gene matches. The CDR3 contains 17 residues. Germline V gene lookup returns CDR1 SGHTA and CDR2 FQGTGA. The CDR3 DNA follows: TGTGCCAGCAGCTTAACCTTACTAGCGGGAGAAGGCAATGAGCAGTTCTTC. It encodes CASSLTLLAGEGNEQFF. The full variable domain, in which reference TRBV7-3 and TRBJ2-1 provide the parts outside the CDR3, is GAGVSQTPSNKVTEKGKYVELRCDPISGHTALYWYRQSLGQGPEFLIYFQGTGAADDSGLPNDRFFAVRPEGSVSTLKIQRTERGDSAVYLCASSLTLLAGEGNEQFFGPGTRLTVL.

The CDR3 nucleotides read TGTGCCAGCTCACCCGCTAGCGGGAGTAGGGATACGCAGTATTTT. Translation: CASSPASGSRDTQYF. The rearrangement uses TRBV18 and TRBJ2-3; 10 bases align to TRBD2. The CDR3 runs 15 residues. Germline V gives CDR1 KGHSH, CDR2 LQKENI. Unmatched junction bases numbered 6, after V lost 3 bases and J lost 6 bases.

CDR3 DNA: TGTGCCAGCAGTTTTCTAGGGACCAACACTGAAGCTTTCTTT. Its protein is CASSFLGTNTEAFF. The J gene is TRBJ1-1, the V gene TRBV6-5; possible D gene TRBD1, 5 bases. Between the trimmed V and J ends, which lost 4 bases and 2 bases, there was a span of 11 bases. Looked up from germline, CDR1 is MNHEY and CDR2 is SVGAGI. The CDR3 is made up of 14 amino acids.

The chain is built from TRBV28 and TRBJ2-1; maybe TRBD1 (6 bases). The V end lost 10 bases, the J end lost 6 bases, and 19 bases lay between the germline ends. This CDR3 is 14 amino acids long. Germline values: CDR1 MDHEN, CDR2 SYDVKM. The CDR3 DNA reads as TGTGCCACCGTTTGGGGGCAGGCCAGCAATGAGCAGTTCTTC. Translating it yields CATVWGQASNEQFF. The whole variable domain, remainder taken from reference TRBV28 and TRBJ2-1, is DVKVTQSSRYLVKRTGEKVFLECVQDMDHENMFWYRQDPGLGLRLIYFSYDVKMKEKGDIPEGYSVSREKKERFSLILESASTNQTSMYLCATVWGQASNEQFFGPGTRLTVL.

This chain joins TRBV6-5 and TRBJ1-2; D is possibly TRBD1 (5 bases). This CDR3 has 15 residues. CDR1 and CDR2 from the germline V gene are MNHEY and SVGAGI. The V end lost 5 bases, the J end lost 0 bases, and 13 bases lay between the germline ends. The CDR3 reads CASSQTGFSNYGYTF. CDR3 bases: TGTGCCAGCAGTCAAACAGGTTTTTCTAACTATGGCTACACCTTC.

The rearrangement uses TRBV9 and TRBJ2-1, with a weak D call TRBD2 (6 bases). The V and J ends lost 4 bases and 10 bases respectively, with 21 bases between them. From germline, CDR1 is SGDLS and CDR2 YYNGEE. The CDR3 covers 15 residues. The DNA for the CDR3 is TGTGCCAGCAGCCCTACGAGTAGGGGACTCAGGGAGCAGTTCTTC. It codes for CASSPTSRGLREQFF. Supplemented by reference TRBV9 and TRBJ2-1, the full variable domain reads DSGVTQTPKHLITATGQRVTLRCSPRSGDLSVYWYQQSLDQGLQFLIQYYNGEERAKGNILERFSAQQFPDLHSELNLSSLELGDSALYFCASSPTSRGLREQFFGPGTRLTVL.

The chain employs TRBV5-1 and TRBJ2-1; possibly TRBD1 or TRBD2 for D (5 bases each). Germline V lookup: CDR1 SGHRS, CDR2 YFSETQ. The CDR3 covers 16 residues. V was shortened by 4 bases and J by 0 bases, with 14 bases between the two germline ends. The DNA for the CDR3 is TGCGCCAGCAGCCCGGCCCCAGGGAGCTCCTACAATGAGCAGTTCTTC. As protein: CASSPAPGSSYNEQFF.

The rearrangement joins TRBV11-2 to TRBJ1-2, with D possibly being TRBD1 (6 bases). V lost 3 bases, J lost 8 bases, and 13 bases lay in between. CDR1 SGHAT and CDR2 FQNNGV come from the germline V gene. The CDR3 loop spans 13 amino acids. The CDR3 is CASSLGAGPGYTF. DNA of the CDR3: TGTGCCAGCAGCTTGGGGGCAGGGCCGGGCTACACCTTC. The variable domain in full, completed from reference TRBV11-2 and TRBJ1-2, reads EAGVAQSPRYKIIEKRQSVAFWCNPISGHATLYWYQQILGQGPKLLIQFQNNGVVDDSQLPKDRFSAERLKGVDSTLKIQPAKLEDSAVYLCASSLGAGPGYTFGSGTRLTVV.

The chain carries TRBV15 and TRBJ1-5; TRBD1 might be the D (5 bases). The ends were cut back, 3 bases at V and 0 bases at J, with 9 bases in the middle. The CDR3 runs 15 residues. Germline V gene sequence: CDR1 LNHNV, CDR2 YYDKDF (reference sequence). CDR3 sequence reads: CATSRGTDSNQPQHF. DNA for the CDR3: TGTGCCACCAGCAGGGGGACGGATAGCAATCAGCCCCAGCATTTT.

This chain connects TRBV30 to TRBJ2-5; tentative D call: TRBD1 (5 bases). CDR3 length: 13 amino acids. Germline CDR1 is GTSNPN and CDR2 is SVGIG (reference sequence). V lost 2 bases, J lost 2 bases, and 9 bases lay in between. The CDR3 loop is CAWSKTAQETQYF. Written as DNA, the CDR3 is TGTGCCTGGAGTAAGACAGCTCAAGAGACCCAGTACTTC.

The chain uses TRBV30 and TRBJ1-3; D is uncertain. V was pared by 2 bases and J by 1 base, with 9 bases between. The CDR3 covers 14 residues. Germline loops: CDR1 GTSNPN, CDR2 SVGIG (reference sequence). The CDR3 loop reads CAWSSGGSGNTIYF. The CDR3 nucleotides read TGTGCCTGGAGTTCGGGAGGGTCTGGAAACACCATATATTTT.

The J gene is TRBJ2-7, the V gene TRBV5-1, with 8 bases fitting TRBD2. The CDR3 runs to 17 residues. The germline gives CDR1 SGHRS, CDR2 YFSETQ. V dropped 0 bases and J dropped 2; count of bases not matched to a gene: 10. Here the CDR3 reads CASSLGLASRTAYEQYF. CDR3 DNA sequence: TGCGCCAGCAGCTTGGGACTAGCGTCCAGGACCGCCTACGAGCAGTACTTC.

Only one count was recorded for this clone. The chain uses TRBV7-2 and TRBJ2-2, with D perhaps given as TRBD1 or TRBD2 (5 bases each). CDR3 length equals 14 residues. Germline V gives CDR1 SGHTA, CDR2 FQGNSA. V was pared by 5 bases and J by 0 bases, with 7 bases between. CDR3 nucleotides: TGTGCCAGCAGCCCGGGACCGAACACCGGGGAGCTGTTTTTT. This gives the protein CASSPGPNTGELFF.